This TCR beta chain came from a study of shared clonotypes between healthy human individuals. Repertoires were generated with immunoSEQ multiplex PCR, while TCRdb's copy carries only in-frame clones and drops some. The data hold over 2,000,000 clones, with 90% to 95% observed a single time. Concerning this clone itself: What it recognizes is unknown.

Selected positively for CCR7 and CD45RO-negative, naive CD8 cells excluded terminally differentiated effector memory CD45RA+ cells. Whole-study results and caveats: Limitation of the genetic and exposure-history diversity represented came from the few donors. Naive subsets tended to show greater estimated richness than memory subsets.

The sequenced sample consisted of naive CD8+ T cells from PBMCs. This TCR derives from a man younger than 35 in good health. Some clones in this sample may be carry-over from other donors' samples.

CDR3 sequence reads: CASSLLQGGNSPLHF. The CDR3 region has the DNA TGTGCCAGCAGCCTTCTTCAGGGCGGTAATTCACCCCTCCACTTT. This chain uses TRBV14 with TRBJ1-6; D perhaps matches TRBD1 (5 bases). Trimming removed 4 bases at V and 6 bases at J, with 13 bases between. CDR1 is SGHDN and CDR2 is FVKESK in the germline V gene. This CDR3 contains 15 residues.